This T cell receptor (beta chain) is from a study of neoadjuvant nivolumab and ipilimumab in lung cancer. Study-wide points: Only two of four nivolumab-treated tumors gained richness and clonality by surgery. Only a single major-pathologic-response sample was available for clonality analysis.

This table comes from immunoSEQ multiplex PCR, and its TCRdb copy is limited to in-frame clones, with some not included. The sample lists roughly 30,000 clones, more than 70% occurring once. Germline values: CDR1 SGHTS, CDR2 YDEGEE. The CDR3 sequence is 14 residues long. Losses at the gene ends were 0 bases for V and 5 bases for J; bases not matched to a gene: 4. Regarding this clone: Its cognate antigen is unknown.

The receptor was isolated from an adult with non-small cell lung cancer. Sequenced material: peripheral blood, taken before neoadjuvant nivolumab, alone or with ipilimumab. J is TRBJ2-7 and V is TRBV5-8; 8 nucleotides align to TRBD1. As DNA, the CDR3 is TGTGCCAGCAGCTTGGCCAGGGGGCGCGACGAGCAGTACTTC. It is translated as CASSLARGRDEQYF. The full variable domain, with the rest looked up from reference TRBV5-8 and TRBJ2-7, is EAGVTQSPTHLIKTRGQQATLRCSPISGHTSVYWYQQALGLGLQFLLWYDEGEERNRGNFPPRFSGRQFPNYSSELNVNALELEDSALYLCASSLARGRDEQYFGPGTRLTVT.